The 9 T cell receptor beta chains presented below share a single source sample, sequenced in a study of CD8 T cells in ankylosing spondylitis. Broader study findings: Apparently characteristic of ankylosing spondylitis blood was a TCR beta motif (about eight highly homologous variants).

TCRdb reanalysed the 5' RACE reads using MiXCR and keeps one entry per CDR3 protein. This sample has 700,000 to 1,000,000 distinct CDR3 sequences, with 12% found just once. These receptors are not linked to any known antigen. Sequenced input: blood, either unsorted or a sorted T cell fraction (not recorded which). The source is a male donor with ankylosing spondylitis.

V gene TRBV12-3 or TRBV12-4 combines with J gene TRBJ1-5; D remains unclear. Trimming took off 5 bases at V and 0 bases at J, with 8 bases between the two ends. The CDR3 covers 14 residues. Written as DNA, the CDR3 is TGTGCCAGCAGTCGAGAGTATAGCAATCAGCCCCAGCATTTT. It codes for CASSREYSNQPQHF.

V is TRBV7-2 and J is TRBJ1-1; D is uncertain. Germline CDR1 is SGHTA and CDR2 is FQGNSA. CDR3 size: 13 residues. V dropped 3 bases and J dropped 5 bases, with 10 bases sitting between them. The CDR3 sequence is CASSLPHETEAFF. In DNA, the CDR3 is TGTGCCAGCAGCTTGCCTCATGAGACTGAAGCTTTCTTT. The whole variable domain, filled in from reference TRBV7-2 and TRBJ1-1, reads GAGVSQSPSNKVTEKGKDVELRCDPISGHTALYWYRQSLGQGLEFLIYFQGNSAPDKSGLPSDRFSAERTGGSVSTLTIQRTQQEDSAVYLCASSLPHETEAFFGQGTRLTVV.

The table lists this clonotype with many counts. The chain employs TRBV7-2 and TRBJ2-7; no firm D call. V was clipped by 5 bases and J by 5 bases, with 13 bases between them. There are 13 residues in the CDR3. CDR1 and CDR2 (germline): SGHTA, FQGNSA. CDR3 amino acids: CASSTDLGNEQYF. The CDR3, as DNA: TGTGCCAGCAGCACCGACCTAGGTAACGAGCAGTACTTC.

In this sample, this clonotype turned up many times. J is TRBJ2-5 and V is TRBV29-1; tentatively, D is TRBD1 (6 bases). Germline-derived CDR1 and CDR2 are SQVTM and ANQGSEA. The CDR3 loop spans 13 amino acids. CDR3 bases: TGCAGTGGAGGACAGATTCTTCAAGAGACCCAGTACTTC. Translation gives CSGGQILQETQYF.

This clonotype was seen at least ten times. V usage is TRBV29-1 and J usage is TRBJ2-4; the D gene could be TRBD1 or TRBD2 (5 bases each). Germline V lookup: CDR1 SQVTM, CDR2 ANQGSEA. The CDR3 consists of 14 residues. Trimming stripped 4 bases from V and 8 bases from J, with 18 bases between. The CDR3 loop is CSVVVGSLGDIQYF. DNA of the CDR3: TGCAGCGTTGTCGTAGGGAGCCTGGGGGACATTCAGTACTTC.

This clonotype was observed a few times. The chain links TRBV6-5 to TRBJ2-1, with D hard to call. This CDR3 region has 18 residues. V was clipped by 0 bases and J by 3 bases, with 18 bases between them. Germline CDR1 MNHEY, CDR2 SVGAGI. The chain's CDR3 is CASSYSSALGRIYNEQFF. DNA of the CDR3: TGTGCCAGCAGTTACTCTTCTGCCCTGGGCCGAATCTACAATGAGCAGTTCTTC.

This clonotype was counted many times. The chain recombines TRBV7-2 with TRBJ2-3, with D uncertain. This CDR3 is 13 amino acids long. V was shortened by 2 bases and J by 1 base, with 4 bases between the two germline ends. Germline V gives CDR1 SGHTA, CDR2 FQGNSA. CDR3 nucleotide sequence: TGTGCCAGCAGCTTACAGGGCACAGATACGCAGTATTTT. This codes for CASSLQGTDTQYF.

This sequence joins TRBV24-1 and TRBJ2-3; 7 bases align to TRBD1. The J segment lost 0 bases and the V segment lost 1 base, leaving 3 bases of the junction unmatched. The CDR3 length is 16 residues. In germline, CDR1 is KGHDR, CDR2 SFDVKD. In nucleotides, the CDR3 is TGTGCCACCAGTGATTTACAGGGGCCAAGCACAGATACGCAGTATTTT. This gives the protein CATSDLQGPSTDTQYF.

This clonotype turned up a few times. The chain carries TRBV6-1 and TRBJ2-7; tentatively, D is TRBD1 (5 bases). The CDR3 length is 13 residues. V shed 5 bases and J shed 2 bases, with 10 bases lying between them. The V gene's germline CDR1 is MNHNS and CDR2 SASEGT. The CDR3 is CASSQGVTYEQYF. Here the CDR3 DNA reads TGTGCCAGCAGTCAAGGGGTGACCTACGAGCAGTACTTC.